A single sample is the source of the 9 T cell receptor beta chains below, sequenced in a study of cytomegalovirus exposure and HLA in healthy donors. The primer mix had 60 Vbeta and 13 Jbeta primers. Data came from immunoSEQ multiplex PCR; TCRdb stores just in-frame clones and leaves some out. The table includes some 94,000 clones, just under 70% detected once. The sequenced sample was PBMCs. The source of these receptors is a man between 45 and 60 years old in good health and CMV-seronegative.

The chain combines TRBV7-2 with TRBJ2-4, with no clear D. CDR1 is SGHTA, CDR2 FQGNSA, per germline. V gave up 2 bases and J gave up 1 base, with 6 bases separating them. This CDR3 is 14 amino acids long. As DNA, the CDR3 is TGTGCCAGCAGCTTATACGGGGCCAAAAACATTCAGTACTTC. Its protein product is CASSLYGAKNIQYF.

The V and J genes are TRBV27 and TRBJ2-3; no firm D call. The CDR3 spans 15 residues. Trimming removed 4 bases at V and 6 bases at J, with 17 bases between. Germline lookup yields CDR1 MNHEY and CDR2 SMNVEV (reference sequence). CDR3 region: CASSSQVSAWDTQYF. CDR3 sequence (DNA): TGTGCCAGCAGTTCGCAAGTGTCCGCGTGGGATACGCAGTATTTT.

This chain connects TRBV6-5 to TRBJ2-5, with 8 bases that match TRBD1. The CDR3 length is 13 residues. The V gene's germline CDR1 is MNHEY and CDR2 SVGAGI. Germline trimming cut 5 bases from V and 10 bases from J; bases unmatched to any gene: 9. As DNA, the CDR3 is TGTGCCAGCAGTCCTGGACAGGGTGGTGACCAGTACTTC. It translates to CASSPGQGGDQYF.

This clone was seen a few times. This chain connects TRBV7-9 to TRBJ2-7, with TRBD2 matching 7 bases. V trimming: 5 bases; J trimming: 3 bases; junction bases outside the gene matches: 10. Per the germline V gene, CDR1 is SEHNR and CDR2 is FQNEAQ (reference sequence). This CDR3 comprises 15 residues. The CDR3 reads CASSKRRGIGYEQYV. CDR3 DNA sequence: TGTGCCAGCAGCAAAAGGCGGGGGATTGGCTACGAGCAGTACGTC.

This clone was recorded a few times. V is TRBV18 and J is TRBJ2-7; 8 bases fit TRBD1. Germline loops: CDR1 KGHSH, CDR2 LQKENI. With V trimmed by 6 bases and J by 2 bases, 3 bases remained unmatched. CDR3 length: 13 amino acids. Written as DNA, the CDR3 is TGTGCCAGCTCCCGGACAGGGACCTACGAGCAGTACGTC. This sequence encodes CASSRTGTYEQYV.

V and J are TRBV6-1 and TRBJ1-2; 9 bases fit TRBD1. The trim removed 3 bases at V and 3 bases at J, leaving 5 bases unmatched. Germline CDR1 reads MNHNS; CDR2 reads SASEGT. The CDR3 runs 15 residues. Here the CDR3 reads CASSDVDRGDYGYTF. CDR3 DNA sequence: TGTGCCAGCAGTGACGTGGACAGGGGCGACTATGGCTACACCTTC.

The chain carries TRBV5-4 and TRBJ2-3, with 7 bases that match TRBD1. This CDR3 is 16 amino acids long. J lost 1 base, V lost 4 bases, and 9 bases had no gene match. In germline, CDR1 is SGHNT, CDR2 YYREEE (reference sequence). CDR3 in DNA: TGTGCCAGCAGCCCGGGAATTCAGGGGGGCACAGATACGCAGTATTTT. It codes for CASSPGIQGGTDTQYF.

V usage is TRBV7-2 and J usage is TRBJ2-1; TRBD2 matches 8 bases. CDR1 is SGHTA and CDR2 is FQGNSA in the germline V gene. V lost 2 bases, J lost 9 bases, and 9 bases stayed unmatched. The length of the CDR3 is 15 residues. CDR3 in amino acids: CASSLRLAMGFEQFF. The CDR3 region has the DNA TGTGCCAGCAGCTTAAGACTAGCGATGGGTTTTGAGCAGTTCTTC.

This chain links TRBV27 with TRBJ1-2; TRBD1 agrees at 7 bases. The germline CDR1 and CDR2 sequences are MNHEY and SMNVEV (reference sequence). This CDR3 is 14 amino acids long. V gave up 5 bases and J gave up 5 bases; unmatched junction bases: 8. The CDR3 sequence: CASSPSGQTYGYTF. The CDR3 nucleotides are TGTGCCAGCAGTCCTTCGGGACAGACATATGGCTACACCTTC.